The 9 T cell receptor beta chains listed next were all sequenced from one sample in a study of cytomegalovirus exposure and HLA in healthy donors. Both 60 Vbeta primers and 13 Jbeta primers went into the PCR. Measured with immunoSEQ multiplex PCR; TCRdb has only the in-frame clones, and not every one. The sample has 110,000 to 150,000 clones, roughly 82% seen once. The specimen was PBMCs. The receptors originated from a male donor in good health and CMV-seronegative.

The CDR3 DNA reads TGTGCCAGCGGGGGGGACAGGGGAAGCCGGGGCCGGAGGAATGAGCAGTTCTTC. Amino acids: CASGGDRGSRGRRNEQFF. This chain uses TRBV28 with TRBJ2-1, with 10 bases identical to TRBD1. The CDR3 runs to 18 residues. V was clipped by 8 bases and J by 7 bases; unmatched bases: 20. The germline V gene encodes CDR1 MDHEN and CDR2 SYDVKM. The variable domain in full, with the rest retrieved from reference TRBV28 and TRBJ2-1, is DVKVTQSSRYLVKRTGEKVFLECVQDMDHENMFWYRQDPGLGLRLIYFSYDVKMKEKGDIPEGYSVSREKKERFSLILESASTNQTSMYLCASGGDRGSRGRRNEQFFGPGTRLTVL.

The chain uses TRBV5-6 and TRBJ2-1; 7 bases match TRBD1. The CDR3 contains 13 residues. The junction had 5 bases not matched to a gene; V was cut back by 5 bases and J by 6 bases. Germline CDR1 SGHDT, CDR2 YYEEEE. The CDR3 protein is CASRSGQRNEQFF. The CDR3 DNA sequence: TGTGCCAGCAGGTCGGGACAGCGCAATGAGCAGTTCTTC.

This clone was seen a few times. At the DNA level, this CDR3 is encoded by other sequences in the same sample as well. The chain joins TRBV5-6 to TRBJ1-5; D unresolved. Germline CDR1 reads SGHDT; CDR2 reads YYEEEE. Between the trimmed V and J ends, which lost 2 bases and 0 bases, there was a span of 9 bases. CDR3 length: 15 amino acids. DNA for the CDR3: TGTGCCAGCAGCTTTTACGGGGTTAGCAATCAGCCCCAGCATTTT. Amino acids: CASSFYGVSNQPQHF.

This clone was found once. The chain has TRBV7-9 and TRBJ2-5; possible D gene TRBD1, 6 bases. CDR3 length: 14 residues. V was cut by 2 bases and J by 5 bases, with 12 bases left in between. Per the germline V gene, CDR1 is SEHNR and CDR2 is FQNEAQ (reference sequence). In nucleotides, the CDR3 is TGTGCCAGCAGCTTATCGACAGGTCTGGAGACCCAGTACTTC. Its translation is CASSLSTGLETQYF.

This chain connects TRBV7-9 to TRBJ2-4; 9 positions match TRBD1. The germline gives CDR1 SEHNR, CDR2 FQNEAQ (reference sequence). The CDR3 loop spans 16 amino acids. V gave up 2 bases and J gave up 2 bases; unmatched junction bases: 4. CDR3 loop: CASSLPDRGSKNIQYF. The CDR3 nucleotides read TGTGCCAGCAGCTTACCGGACAGGGGATCCAAAAACATTCAGTACTTC.

The genes are TRBV7-2 and TRBJ1-2; no definite D call. V was trimmed by 1 base and J by 0 bases, leaving 12 bases between them. This CDR3 region has 16 residues. The germline gives CDR1 SGHTA, CDR2 FQGNSA. The CDR3: CASSLGGGSANYGYTF. As DNA, the CDR3 is TGTGCCAGCAGCTTAGGAGGCGGCAGCGCTAACTATGGCTACACCTTC.

The chain uses TRBV7-9 and TRBJ2-2; tentative D call: TRBD2 (5 bases). The germline V gene encodes CDR1 SEHNR and CDR2 FQNEAQ (reference sequence). The CDR3 has 14 residues. Trimming cost V 5 bases and J 4 bases, with 11 bases left between them. The CDR3 nucleotides are TGTGCCAGCAGCCCCGGGATTCTCACCGGGGAGCTGTTTTTT. Protein: CASSPGILTGELFF.

The chain uses TRBV5-1 and TRBJ2-7; D unresolved. CDR3 length: 14 amino acids. CDR1 and CDR2 from the germline V gene are SGHRS and YFSETQ. Trimming stripped 0 bases from V and 2 bases from J, with 9 bases between. The CDR3 protein is CASSLAGQAYEQYF. The CDR3 nucleotides read TGCGCCAGCAGCTTGGCCGGCCAGGCCTACGAGCAGTACTTC.

V gene TRBV4-1 combines with J gene TRBJ2-6, with a possible D match to TRBD1 (6 bases). V lost 1 base and J lost 4, with 14 bases in between. Per the germline V gene, CDR1 is MGHRA and CDR2 is YSYEKL. The CDR3 has 17 amino acids. The CDR3 region has the DNA TGCGCCAGCAGCCAAGTCCCAGGGGCCTTCGGGGCCAACGTCCTGACTTTC. This translates into CASSQVPGAFGANVLTF.